A single T cell receptor beta chain is shown here with its context. This entry comes from a study of blood T cell repertoires in COVID-19. Overall study context: The analysed material was cDNA or gDNA that came from T cells, B-cell-depleted T cells, or PBMCs.

The length of the CDR3 is 15 residues. Germline-derived CDR1 and CDR2 are SGHDT and YYEEEE. V lost 0 bases and J lost 0, with 7 bases in between. Authors' data handling: Estimation of nucleated cell counts relied on the amplification of reference gene primers. Only in-frame clones appear in the TCRdb table, and some are missing; sequencing was by immunoSEQ multiplex PCR. V, J and clone size were drawn from that table, and D and trimming were deduced from the DNA. Here the sample spans some 300,000 clones, roughly 91% being singletons. The clonotype originates from a woman between 45 and 65 years old who had been exposed to COVID-19. The rearrangement links TRBV5-6 to TRBJ1-3; no clear D gene. Sequenced: PBMCs or T cells enriched from blood (not recorded which). Here the CDR3 DNA reads TGTGCCAGCAGCTTGGCTGCGGCCTCTGGAAACACCATATATTTT. Amino acid sequence: CASSLAAASGNTIYF.